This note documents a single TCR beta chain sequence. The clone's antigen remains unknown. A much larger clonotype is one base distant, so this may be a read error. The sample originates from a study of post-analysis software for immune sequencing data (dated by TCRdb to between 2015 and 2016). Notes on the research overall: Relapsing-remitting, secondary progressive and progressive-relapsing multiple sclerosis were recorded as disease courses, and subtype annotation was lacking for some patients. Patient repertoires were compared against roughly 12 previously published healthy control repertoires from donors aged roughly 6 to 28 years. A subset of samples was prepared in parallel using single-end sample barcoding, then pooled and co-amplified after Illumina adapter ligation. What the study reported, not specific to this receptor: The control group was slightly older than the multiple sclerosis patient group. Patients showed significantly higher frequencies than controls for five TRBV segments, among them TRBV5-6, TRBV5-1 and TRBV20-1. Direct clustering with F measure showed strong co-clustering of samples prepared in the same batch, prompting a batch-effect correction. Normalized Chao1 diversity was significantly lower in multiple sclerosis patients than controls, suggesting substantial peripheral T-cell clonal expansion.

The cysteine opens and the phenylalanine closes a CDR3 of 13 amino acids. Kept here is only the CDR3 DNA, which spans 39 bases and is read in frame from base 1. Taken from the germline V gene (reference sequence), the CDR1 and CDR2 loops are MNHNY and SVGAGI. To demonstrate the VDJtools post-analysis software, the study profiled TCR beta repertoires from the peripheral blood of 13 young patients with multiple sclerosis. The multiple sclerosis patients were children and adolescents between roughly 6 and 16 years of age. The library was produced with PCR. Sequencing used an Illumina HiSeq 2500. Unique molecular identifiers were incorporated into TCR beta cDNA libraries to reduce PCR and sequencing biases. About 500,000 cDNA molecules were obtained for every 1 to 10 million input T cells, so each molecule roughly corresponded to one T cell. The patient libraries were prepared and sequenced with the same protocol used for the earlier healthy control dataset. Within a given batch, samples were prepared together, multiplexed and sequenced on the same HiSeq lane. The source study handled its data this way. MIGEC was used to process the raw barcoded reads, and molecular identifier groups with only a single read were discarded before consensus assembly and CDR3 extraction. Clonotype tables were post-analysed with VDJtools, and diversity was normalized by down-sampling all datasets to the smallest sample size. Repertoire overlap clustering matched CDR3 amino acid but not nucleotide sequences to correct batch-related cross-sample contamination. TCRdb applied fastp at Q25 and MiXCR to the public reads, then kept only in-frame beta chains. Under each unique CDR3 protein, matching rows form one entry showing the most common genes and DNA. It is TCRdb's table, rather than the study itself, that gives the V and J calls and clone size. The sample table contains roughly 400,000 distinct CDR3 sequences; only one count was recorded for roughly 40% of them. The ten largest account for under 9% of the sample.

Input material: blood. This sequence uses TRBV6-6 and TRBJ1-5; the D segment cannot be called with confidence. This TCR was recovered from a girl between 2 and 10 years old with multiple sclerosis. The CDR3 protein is CACRTRGNQPQHF. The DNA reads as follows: TGTGCCTGCAGGACGCGGGGTAATCAGCCCCAGCATTTT.